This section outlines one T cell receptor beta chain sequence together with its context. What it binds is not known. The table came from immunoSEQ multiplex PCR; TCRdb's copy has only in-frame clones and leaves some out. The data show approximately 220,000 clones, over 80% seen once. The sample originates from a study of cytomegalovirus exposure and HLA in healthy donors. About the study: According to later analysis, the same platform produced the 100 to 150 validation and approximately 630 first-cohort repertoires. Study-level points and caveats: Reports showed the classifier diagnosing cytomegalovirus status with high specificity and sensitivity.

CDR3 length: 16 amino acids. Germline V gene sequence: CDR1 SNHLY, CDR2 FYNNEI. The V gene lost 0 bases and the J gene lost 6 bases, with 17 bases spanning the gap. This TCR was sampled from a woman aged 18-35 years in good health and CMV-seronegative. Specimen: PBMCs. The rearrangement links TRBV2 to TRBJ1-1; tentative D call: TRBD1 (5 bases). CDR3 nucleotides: TGTGCCAGCAGTGAAGCCATGAAACAGGTAGGCTCTGAAGCTTTCTTT. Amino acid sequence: CASSEAMKQVGSEAFF.